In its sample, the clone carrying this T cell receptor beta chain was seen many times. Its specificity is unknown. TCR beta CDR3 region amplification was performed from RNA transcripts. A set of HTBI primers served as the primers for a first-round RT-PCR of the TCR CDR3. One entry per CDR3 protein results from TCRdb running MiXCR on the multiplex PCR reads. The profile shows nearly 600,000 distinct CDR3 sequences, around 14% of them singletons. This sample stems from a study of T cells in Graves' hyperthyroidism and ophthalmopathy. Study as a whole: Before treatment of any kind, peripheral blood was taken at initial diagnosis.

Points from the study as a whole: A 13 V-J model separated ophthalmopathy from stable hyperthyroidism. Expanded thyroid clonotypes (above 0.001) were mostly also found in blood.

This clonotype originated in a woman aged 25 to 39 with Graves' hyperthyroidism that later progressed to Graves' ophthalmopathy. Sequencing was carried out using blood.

CDR3 in amino acids: CASSPLLAGVGGVGTDTQYF. The CDR3 bases are TGTGCCAGCAGTCCTCTACTAGCGGGAGTTGGGGGCGTTGGCACAGATACGCAGTATTTT. The J gene is TRBJ2-3, the V gene TRBV6-1; 11 bases agree with TRBD2. J gave up 1 base and V 5 bases, and 17 bases lay outside the gene matches. The germline V gene encodes CDR1 MNHNS and CDR2 SASEGT. The CDR3 has 20 amino acids.